This entry is about one TCR beta chain. The sample originates from a study of T cell responses to AZD1222 COVID-19 vaccine. Profiling relied on immunoSEQ multiplex PCR, and the TCRdb table lists in-frame clones only, not all of them. This table holds 180,000 or so clones, 94% found once. The sequencing here drew on peripheral blood, taken on day 0 of AZD1222 vaccination. The sequence derives from an adult in good health.

The CDR3 reads CASSIVGEQFF. The CDR3 nucleotides read TGTGCCAGTAGTATAGTAGGTGAGCAGTTCTTC. The chain links TRBV19 to TRBJ2-1, with unresolved D. Trimming shortened V by 1 base and J by 9 bases, and 4 bases separated the two germline ends. The CDR3 runs to 11 residues. Per germline, CDR1 LNHDA and CDR2 SQIVND (reference sequence).